This TCR beta chain emerged from a study of T cell responses to AZD1222 COVID-19 vaccine. Sequencing used immunoSEQ multiplex PCR; TCRdb keeps in-frame clones, though not all of them. This sample yields 150,000 to 200,000 clones, of which approximately 93% are seen a single time; roughly 3.8% belongs to the top ten. V lost 5 bases, J lost 6 bases, and 13 bases stayed unmatched. The CDR3 is made up of 15 amino acids. The germline CDR1 and CDR2 sequences are LNHDA and SQIVND (reference sequence). This clone was seen only once. V is TRBV19 and J is TRBJ2-7; 7 bases line up with TRBD1. The sample consisted of peripheral blood, taken on day 0 of AZD1222 vaccination. The TCR originated in an adult in good health. Here the CDR3 reads CASSEGAYILREQYF. CDR3 nucleotide sequence: TGTGCCAGTAGTGAGGGGGCGTATATCCTACGCGAGCAGTACTTC.